The T cell receptor beta chain under discussion was sequenced for a study of human T cells and chemical hapten exposure. Study-wide results and limits: TCRs above 1 in 1000 frequency stayed constant with DPC sensitization.

The starting material, unfractionated whole blood, was used for total RNA extraction. Germline V gene data show CDR1 as SGHRS and CDR2 as YFSETQ. V lost 1 base, J lost 0 bases, and 11 bases lay in between. The CDR3 is made up of 16 amino acids. MiXCR, run by TCRdb on the 5' RACE reads, gives a single entry per CDR3 protein. The table has about 110,000 distinct CDR3 sequences, roughly a fifth seen once; the top ten hold 2.5% to 3%. Note on this clonotype: The antigen is undetermined.

This receptor was obtained from a human donor in good health. The genes are TRBV5-1 and TRBJ2-4; a possible D gene is TRBD2 (6 bases). CDR3 protein: CASSLYGGLAKNIQYF. The CDR3 DNA sequence: TGCGCCAGCAGCTTGTACGGGGGACTAGCCAAAAACATTCAGTACTTC.